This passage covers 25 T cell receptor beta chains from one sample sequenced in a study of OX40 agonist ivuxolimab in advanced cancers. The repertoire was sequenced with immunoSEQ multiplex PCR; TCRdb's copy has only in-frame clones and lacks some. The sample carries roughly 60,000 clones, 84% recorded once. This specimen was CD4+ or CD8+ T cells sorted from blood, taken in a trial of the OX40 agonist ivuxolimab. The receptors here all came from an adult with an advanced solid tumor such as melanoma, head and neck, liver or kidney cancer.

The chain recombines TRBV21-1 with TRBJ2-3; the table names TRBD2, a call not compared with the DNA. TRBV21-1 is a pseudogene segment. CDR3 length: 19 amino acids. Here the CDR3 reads CASSKSRSGGAKRTDTQYF. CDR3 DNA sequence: TGTGCCAGCAGCAAAAGTCGAAGCGGGGGGGCCAAAAGGACAGATACGCAGTATTTT.

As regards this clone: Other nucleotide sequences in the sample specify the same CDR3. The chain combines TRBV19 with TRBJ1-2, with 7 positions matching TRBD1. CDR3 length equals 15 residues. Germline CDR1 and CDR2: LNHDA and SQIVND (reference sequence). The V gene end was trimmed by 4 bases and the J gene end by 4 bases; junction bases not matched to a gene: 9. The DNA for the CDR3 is TGTGCCAGTAGTAAGGGGAGACAGGGCCGCTATGGCTACACCTTC. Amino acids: CASSKGRQGRYGYTF.

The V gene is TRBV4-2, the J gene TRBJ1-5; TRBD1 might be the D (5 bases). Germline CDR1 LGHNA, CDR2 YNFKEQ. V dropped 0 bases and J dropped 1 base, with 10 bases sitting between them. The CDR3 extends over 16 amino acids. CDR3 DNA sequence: TGTGCCAGCAGCCAAGACAGGGTAGGGAGCAATCAGCCCCAGCATTTT. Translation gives CASSQDRVGSNQPQHF.

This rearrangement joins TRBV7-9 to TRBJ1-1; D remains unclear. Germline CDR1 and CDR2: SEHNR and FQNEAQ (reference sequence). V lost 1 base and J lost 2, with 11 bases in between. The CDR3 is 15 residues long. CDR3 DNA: TGTGCCAGCAGCTTAGATACAGCCATCAACACTGAAGCTTTCTTT. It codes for CASSLDTAINTEAFF.

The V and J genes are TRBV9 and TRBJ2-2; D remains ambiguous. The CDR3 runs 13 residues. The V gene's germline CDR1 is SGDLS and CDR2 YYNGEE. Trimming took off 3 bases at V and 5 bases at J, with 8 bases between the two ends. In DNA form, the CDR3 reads TGTGCCAGCAGCGCCTCGCGGACCGGGGAGCTGTTTTTT. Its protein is CASSASRTGELFF.

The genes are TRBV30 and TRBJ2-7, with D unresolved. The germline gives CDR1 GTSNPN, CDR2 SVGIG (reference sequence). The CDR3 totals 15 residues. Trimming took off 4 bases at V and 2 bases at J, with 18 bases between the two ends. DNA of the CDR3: TGTGCCTGGACTCGTTCCTCAAACTCAGCCTACGAGCAGTACTTC. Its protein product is CAWTRSSNSAYEQYF.

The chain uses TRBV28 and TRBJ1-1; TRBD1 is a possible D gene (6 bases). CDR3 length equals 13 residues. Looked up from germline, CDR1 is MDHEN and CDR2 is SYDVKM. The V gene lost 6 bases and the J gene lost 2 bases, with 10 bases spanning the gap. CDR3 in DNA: TGTGCCAGCAGAAGGGGGATTAACACTGAAGCTTTCTTT. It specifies CASRRGINTEAFF.

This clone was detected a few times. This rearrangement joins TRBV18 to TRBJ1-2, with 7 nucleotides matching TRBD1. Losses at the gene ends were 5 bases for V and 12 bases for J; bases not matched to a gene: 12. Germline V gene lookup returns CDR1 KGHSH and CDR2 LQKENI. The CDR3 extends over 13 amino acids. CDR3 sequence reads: CASSTGQIWIHTF. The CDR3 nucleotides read TGTGCCAGCTCAACGGGACAGATTTGGATTCACACCTTC.

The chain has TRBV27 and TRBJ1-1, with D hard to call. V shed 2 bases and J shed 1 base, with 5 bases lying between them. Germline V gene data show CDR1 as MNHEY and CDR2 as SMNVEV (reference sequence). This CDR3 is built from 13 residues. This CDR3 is CASSLVRNTEAFF. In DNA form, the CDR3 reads TGTGCCAGCAGTTTAGTTCGGAACACTGAAGCTTTCTTT.

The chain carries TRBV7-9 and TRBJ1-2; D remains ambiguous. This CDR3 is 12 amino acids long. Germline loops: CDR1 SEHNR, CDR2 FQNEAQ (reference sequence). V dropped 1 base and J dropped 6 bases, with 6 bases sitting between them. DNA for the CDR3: TGTGCCAGCAGCTTAGATGGGGATGGCTACACCTTC. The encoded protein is CASSLDGDGYTF.

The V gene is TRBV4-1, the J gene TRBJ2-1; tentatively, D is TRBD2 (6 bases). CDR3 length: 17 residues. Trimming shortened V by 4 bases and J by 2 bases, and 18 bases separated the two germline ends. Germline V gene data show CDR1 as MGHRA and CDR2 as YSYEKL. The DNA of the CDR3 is TGCGCCAGCAGCCCTGGACCGCTAGCGTATACCTACAATGAGCAGTTCTTC. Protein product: CASSPGPLAYTYNEQFF.

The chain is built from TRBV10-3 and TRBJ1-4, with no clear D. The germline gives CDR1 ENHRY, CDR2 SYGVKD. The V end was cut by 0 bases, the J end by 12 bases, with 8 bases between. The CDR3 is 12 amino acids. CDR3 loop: CAISESEGQLFF. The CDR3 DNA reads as TGTGCCATCAGTGAGTCCGAGGGTCAACTGTTTTTT.

This chain's CDR3 is CASSVTGGDVGEQFF. The CDR3 coding sequence is TGTGCCAGCAGCGTGACAGGGGGTGACGTCGGTGAGCAGTTCTTC. This rearrangement joins TRBV9 to TRBJ2-1, with 9 bases identical to TRBD1. The length of the CDR3 is 15 residues. Trimming cost V 2 bases and J 9 bases; bases outside gene matches: 9. Germline V lookup: CDR1 SGDLS, CDR2 YYNGEE.

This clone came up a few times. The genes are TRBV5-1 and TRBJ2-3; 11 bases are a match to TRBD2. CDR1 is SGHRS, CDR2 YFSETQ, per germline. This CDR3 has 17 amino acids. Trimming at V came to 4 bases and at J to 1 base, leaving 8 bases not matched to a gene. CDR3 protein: CASSQKLAGVGTDTQYF. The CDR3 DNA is TGCGCCAGCAGCCAGAAACTAGCGGGAGTAGGCACAGATACGCAGTATTTT.

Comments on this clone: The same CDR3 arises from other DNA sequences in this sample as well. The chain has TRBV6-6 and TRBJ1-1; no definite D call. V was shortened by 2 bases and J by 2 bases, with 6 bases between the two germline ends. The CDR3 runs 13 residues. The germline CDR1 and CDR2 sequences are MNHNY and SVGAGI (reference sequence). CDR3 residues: CASSYTLNTEAFF. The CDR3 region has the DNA TGTGCCAGCAGTTACACTCTAAACACTGAAGCTTTCTTT.

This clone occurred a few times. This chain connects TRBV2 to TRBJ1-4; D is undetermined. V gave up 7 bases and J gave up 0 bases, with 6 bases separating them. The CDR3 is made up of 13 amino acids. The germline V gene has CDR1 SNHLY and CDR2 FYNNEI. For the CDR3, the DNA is TGTGCCAGCAAAACAGCAACTAATGAAAAACTGTTTTTT. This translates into CASKTATNEKLFF.

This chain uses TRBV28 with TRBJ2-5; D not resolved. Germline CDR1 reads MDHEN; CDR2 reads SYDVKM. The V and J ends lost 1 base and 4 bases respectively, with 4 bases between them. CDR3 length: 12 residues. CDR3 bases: TGTGCCAGCAGTTTATACGGAGAGACCCAGTACTTC. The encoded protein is CASSLYGETQYF.

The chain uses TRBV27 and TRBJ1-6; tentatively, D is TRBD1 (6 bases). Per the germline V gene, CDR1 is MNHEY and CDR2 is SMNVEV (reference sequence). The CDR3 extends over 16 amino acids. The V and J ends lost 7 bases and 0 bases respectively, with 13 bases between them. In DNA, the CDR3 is TGTGCCAGCAAGCCAGGGGCATACTCCTATAATTCACCCCTCCACTTT. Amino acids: CASKPGAYSYNSPLHF.

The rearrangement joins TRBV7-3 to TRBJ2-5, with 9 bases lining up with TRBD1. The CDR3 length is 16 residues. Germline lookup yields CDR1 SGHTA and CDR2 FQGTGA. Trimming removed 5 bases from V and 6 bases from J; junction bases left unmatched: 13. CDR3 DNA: TGTGCCAGCAGCCAGTCAGCGGGACAGGGACGGAAGACCCAGTACTTC. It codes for CASSQSAGQGRKTQYF.

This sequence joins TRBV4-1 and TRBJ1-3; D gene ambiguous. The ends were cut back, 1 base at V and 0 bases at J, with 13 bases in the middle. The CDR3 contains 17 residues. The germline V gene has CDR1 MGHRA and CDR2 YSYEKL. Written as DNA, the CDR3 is TGCGCCAGCAGCCAAGGTTCACGGGGATACTCTGGAAACACCATATATTTT. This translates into CASSQGSRGYSGNTIYF.

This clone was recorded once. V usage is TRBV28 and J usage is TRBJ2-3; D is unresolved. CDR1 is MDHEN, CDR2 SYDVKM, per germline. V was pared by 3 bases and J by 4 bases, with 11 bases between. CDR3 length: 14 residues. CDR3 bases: TGTGCCAGCAGTTTCCTGCACTGGGCAGATACGCAGTATTTT. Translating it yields CASSFLHWADTQYF.

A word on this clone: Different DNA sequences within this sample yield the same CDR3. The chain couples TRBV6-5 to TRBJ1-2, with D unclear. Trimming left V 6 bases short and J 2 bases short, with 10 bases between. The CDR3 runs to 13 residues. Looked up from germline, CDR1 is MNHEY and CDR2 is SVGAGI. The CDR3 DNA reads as TGTGCCAGCAGCCTGGACGGCAACTATGGCTACACCTTC. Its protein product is CASSLDGNYGYTF.

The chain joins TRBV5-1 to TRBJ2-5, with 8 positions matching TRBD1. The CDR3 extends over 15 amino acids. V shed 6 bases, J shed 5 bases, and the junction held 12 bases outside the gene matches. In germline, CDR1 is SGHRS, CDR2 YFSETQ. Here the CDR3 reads CASKYLQGASETQYF. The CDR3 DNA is TGCGCCAGCAAGTACCTCCAGGGGGCTAGCGAGACCCAGTACTTC. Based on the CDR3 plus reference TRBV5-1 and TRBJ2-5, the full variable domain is KAGVTQTPRYLIKTRGQQVTLSCSPISGHRSVSWYQQTPGQGLQFLFEYFSETQRNKGNFPGRFSGRQFSNSRSEMNVSTLELGDSALYLCASKYLQGASETQYFGPGTRLLVL.

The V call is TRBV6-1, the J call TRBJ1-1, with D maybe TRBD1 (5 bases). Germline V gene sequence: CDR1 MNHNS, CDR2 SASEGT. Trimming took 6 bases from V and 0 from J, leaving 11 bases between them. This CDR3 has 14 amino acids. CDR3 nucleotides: TGTGCCAGCAGCGGATCGACAGTGAACACTGAAGCTTTCTTT. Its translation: CASSGSTVNTEAFF.

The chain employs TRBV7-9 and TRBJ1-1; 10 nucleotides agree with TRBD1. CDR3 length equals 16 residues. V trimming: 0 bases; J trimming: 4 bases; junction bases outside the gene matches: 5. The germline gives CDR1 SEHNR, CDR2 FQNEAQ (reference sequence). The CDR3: CASSLARTGGGTEAFF. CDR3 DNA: TGTGCCAGCAGCTTAGCGAGGACAGGGGGAGGCACTGAAGCTTTCTTT.